This T cell receptor beta chain was identified during a study of T cell repertoires in cytomegalovirus infection. Study-wide background: Public TCR beta signature analysis indicated the presence of both CMV infection and matching HLA type. Study outcomes and limitations: The ex vivo response was dominated by HLA-C-restricted CMV-specific TCR beta clonotypes. Using cumulative public TCR beta family frequency, the authors identified those who carried CMV together with the relevant HLA.

MiXCR was run by TCRdb on the reads, yielding one entry per CDR3 protein. The data show about 490,000 distinct CDR3 sequences, with approximately 10% seen just once and 10% held by the top ten. This clonotype occurred many times. Antigen unknown. Per germline, CDR1 SGHVS and CDR2 FQNEAQ. Trimming shortened V by 3 bases and J by 8 bases, and 13 bases separated the two germline ends. CDR3 length: 14 amino acids. This chain links TRBV7-8 with TRBJ1-4; D gene uncertain. The sequence derives from a human donor in good health (CMV status not recorded). Some clones in this sample may be carry-over from other donors' samples. The material sequenced was PBMCs. The chain's CDR3 is CASSFKGGLEKLFF. The CDR3 bases are TGTGCCAGCAGCTTTAAAGGAGGGCTAGAAAAACTGTTTTTT.